This TCR beta chain was obtained from a study of control samples from healthy donors and cancer patients. Sequenced by immunoSEQ multiplex PCR; TCRdb stores in-frame clones only, minus some. The table records about 120,000 clones, about 89% of them present only once. V lost 1 base, J lost 0 bases, and 4 bases lay in between. This CDR3 contains 15 residues. Germline lookup yields CDR1 SGHNT and CDR2 YENEEA. J is TRBJ2-6 and V is TRBV11-3, with D unresolved. The origin of this receptor is a man aged 50 to 60 in good health. Sequencing was carried out using blood. The CDR3 is CASSLGGSGANVLTF. Here the CDR3 DNA reads TGTGCCAGCAGCTTAGGGGGCTCTGGGGCCAACGTCCTGACTTTC.